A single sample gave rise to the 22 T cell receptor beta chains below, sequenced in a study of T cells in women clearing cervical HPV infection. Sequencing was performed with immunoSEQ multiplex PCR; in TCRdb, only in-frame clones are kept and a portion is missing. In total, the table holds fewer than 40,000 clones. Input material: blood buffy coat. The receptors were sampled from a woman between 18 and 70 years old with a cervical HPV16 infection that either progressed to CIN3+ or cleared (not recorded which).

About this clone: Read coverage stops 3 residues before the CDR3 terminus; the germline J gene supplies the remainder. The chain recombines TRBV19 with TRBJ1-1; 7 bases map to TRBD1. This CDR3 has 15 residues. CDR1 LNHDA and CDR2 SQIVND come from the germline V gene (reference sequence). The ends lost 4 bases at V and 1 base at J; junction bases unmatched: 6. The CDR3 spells CASSTSRQGNTEAFF. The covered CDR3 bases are TGTGCCAGTAGTACATCTCGACAGGGGAACACTGAA.

CDR3 residues: CASSLDRGTGELFF. Partial CDR3 DNA: TGCGCCAGCAGCTTAGACAGGGGCACCGGGGAG. The gene calls are TRBV5-1 and TRBJ2-2, with 8 bases lining up with TRBD1. The read finishes 3 residues shy of the CDR3 end, and the germline J gene is used to complete it. The CDR3 has 14 amino acids. J was trimmed by 4 bases and V by 2 bases; bases with no gene match: 1. Germline V gives CDR1 SGHRS, CDR2 YFSETQ.

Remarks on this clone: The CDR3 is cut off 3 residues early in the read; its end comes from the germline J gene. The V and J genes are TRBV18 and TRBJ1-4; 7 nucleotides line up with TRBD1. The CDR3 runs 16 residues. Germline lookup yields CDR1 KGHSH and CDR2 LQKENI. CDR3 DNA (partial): TGTGCCAGCTCACCCAAGACCGGGACAGTAAATTCACCA. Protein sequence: CASSPKTGTVNSP. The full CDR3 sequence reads CASSPKTGTVNSPLFF.

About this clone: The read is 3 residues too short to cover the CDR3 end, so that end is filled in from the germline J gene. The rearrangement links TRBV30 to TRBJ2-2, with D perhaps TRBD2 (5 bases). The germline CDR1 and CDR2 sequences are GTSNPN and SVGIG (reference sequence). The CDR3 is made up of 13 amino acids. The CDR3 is CAWSVPGNSPLFF. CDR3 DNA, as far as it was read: TGTGCCTGGAGTGTACCGGGGAACTCACCG.

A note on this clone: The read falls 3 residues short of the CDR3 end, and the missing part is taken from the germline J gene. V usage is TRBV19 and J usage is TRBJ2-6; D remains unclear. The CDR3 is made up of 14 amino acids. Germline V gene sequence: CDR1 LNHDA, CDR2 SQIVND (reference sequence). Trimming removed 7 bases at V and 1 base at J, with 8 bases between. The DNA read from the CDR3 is TGTGCCAGTACCCCCCGTTCTGGGGCCAACGTC. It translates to CASTPRSGANV. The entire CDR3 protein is CASTPRSGANVLTF.

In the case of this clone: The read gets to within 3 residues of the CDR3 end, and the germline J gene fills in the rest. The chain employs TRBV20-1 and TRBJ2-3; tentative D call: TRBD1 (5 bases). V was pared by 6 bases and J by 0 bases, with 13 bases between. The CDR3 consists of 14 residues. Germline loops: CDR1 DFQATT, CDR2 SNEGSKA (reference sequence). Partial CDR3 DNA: TGCAGTGCGGCAGGGATCACTAGCACAGATACG. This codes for CSAAGITSTDT. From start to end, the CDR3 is CSAAGITSTDTQYF.

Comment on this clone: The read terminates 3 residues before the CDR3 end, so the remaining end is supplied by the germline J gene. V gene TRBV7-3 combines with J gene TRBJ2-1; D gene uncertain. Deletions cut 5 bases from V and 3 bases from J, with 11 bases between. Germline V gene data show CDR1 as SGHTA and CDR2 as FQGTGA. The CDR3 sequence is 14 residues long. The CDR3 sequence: CASSPSPLYNEQFF. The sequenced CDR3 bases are TGTGCCAGCAGCCCAAGCCCACTCTACAATGAG.

CDR3 bases read: TGTGCCAGCAGCTTAGAGTTTAGGGGAGCAGATACG. Residues: CASSLEFRGADT. The full CDR3 sequence reads CASSLEFRGADTQYF. The J gene is TRBJ2-3, the V gene TRBV11-2; D is perhaps TRBD1 or TRBD2 (5 bases each). The CDR3 end is not reached by the read, which stops 3 residues before it; the germline J gene fills it in. V lost 0 bases and J 4 bases, leaving 11 bases between the germline ends. The length of the CDR3 is 15 residues. Germline V gives CDR1 SGHAT, CDR2 FQNNGV.

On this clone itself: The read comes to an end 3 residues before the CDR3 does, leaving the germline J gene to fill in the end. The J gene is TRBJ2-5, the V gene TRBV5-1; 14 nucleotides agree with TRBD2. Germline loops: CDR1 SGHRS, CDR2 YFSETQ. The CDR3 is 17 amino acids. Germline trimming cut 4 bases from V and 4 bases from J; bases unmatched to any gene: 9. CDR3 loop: CASSLGLAGVLRETQYF. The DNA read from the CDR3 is TGCGCCAGCAGCCTGGGACTAGCGGGAGTTTTAAGAGAGACC. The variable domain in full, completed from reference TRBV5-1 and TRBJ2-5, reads KAGVTQTPRYLIKTRGQQVTLSCSPISGHRSVSWYQQTPGQGLQFLFEYFSETQRNKGNFPGRFSGRQFSNSRSEMNVSTLELGDSALYLCASSLGLAGVLRETQYFGPGTRLLVL.

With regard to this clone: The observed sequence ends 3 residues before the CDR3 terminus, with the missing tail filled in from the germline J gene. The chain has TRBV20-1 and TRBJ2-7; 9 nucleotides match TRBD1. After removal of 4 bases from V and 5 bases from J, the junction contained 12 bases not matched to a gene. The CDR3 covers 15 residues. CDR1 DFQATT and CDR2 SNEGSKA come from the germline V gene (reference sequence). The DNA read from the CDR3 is TGCAGTGCTATAAGAGATGGGGACAGGGCTGACGAG. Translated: CSAIRDGDRADE. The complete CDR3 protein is CSAIRDGDRADEQYF.

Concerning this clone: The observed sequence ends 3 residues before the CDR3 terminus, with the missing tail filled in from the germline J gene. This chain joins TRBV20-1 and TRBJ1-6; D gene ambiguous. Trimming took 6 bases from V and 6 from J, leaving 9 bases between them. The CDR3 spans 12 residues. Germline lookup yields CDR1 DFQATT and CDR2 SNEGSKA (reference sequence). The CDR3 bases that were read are TGCAGTGCAGTGACGGGTAATTCACCC. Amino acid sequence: CSAVTGNSP. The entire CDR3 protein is CSAVTGNSPLHF.

The CDR3 bases that were read are TGTGCCAGTAGTATATACCAGAGCACAGATACG. Translating gives CASSIYQSTDT. The entire CDR3 protein reads CASSIYQSTDTQYF. V is TRBV19 and J is TRBJ2-3; D gene uncertain. The missing CDR3 end, 3 residues past where the read stops, is filled in from the germline J gene. CDR3 length: 14 amino acids. Germline V lookup: CDR1 LNHDA, CDR2 SQIVND (reference sequence). Trimming shortened V by 2 bases and J by 0 bases, and 6 bases separated the two germline ends.

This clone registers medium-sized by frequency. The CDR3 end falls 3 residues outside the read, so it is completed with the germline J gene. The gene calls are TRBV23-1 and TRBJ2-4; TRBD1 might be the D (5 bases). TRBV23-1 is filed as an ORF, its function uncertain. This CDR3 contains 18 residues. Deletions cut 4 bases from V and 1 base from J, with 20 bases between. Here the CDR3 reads CASSLGREKMVAKNIQYF. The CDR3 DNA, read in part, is TGCGCCAGCAGTCTGGGGCGAGAGAAGATGGTGGCCAAAAACATT.

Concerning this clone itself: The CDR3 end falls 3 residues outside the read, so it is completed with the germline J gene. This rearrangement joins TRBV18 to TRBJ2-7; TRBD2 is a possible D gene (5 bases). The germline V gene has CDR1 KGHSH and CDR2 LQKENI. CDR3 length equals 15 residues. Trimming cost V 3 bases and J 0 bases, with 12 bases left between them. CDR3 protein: CASSPAGSSSYEQYF. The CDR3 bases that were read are TGTGCCAGCTCACCGGCGGGCTCGAGCTCCTACGAG.

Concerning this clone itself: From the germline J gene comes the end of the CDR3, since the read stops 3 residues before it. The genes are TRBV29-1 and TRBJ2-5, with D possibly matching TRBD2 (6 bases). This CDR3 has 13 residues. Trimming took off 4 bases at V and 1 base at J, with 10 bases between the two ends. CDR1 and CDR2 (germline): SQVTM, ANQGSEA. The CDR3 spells CSVVGGTQETQYF. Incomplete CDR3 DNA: TGCAGCGTTGTGGGGGGTACCCAAGAGACC.

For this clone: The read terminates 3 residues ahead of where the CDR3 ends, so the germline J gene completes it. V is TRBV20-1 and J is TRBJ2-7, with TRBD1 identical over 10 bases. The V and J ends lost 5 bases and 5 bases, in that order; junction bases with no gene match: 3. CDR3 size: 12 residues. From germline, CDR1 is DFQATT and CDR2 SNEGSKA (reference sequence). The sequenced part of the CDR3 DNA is TGCAGTGCTGGACAGGGGGTCCACGAG. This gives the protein CSAGQGVHE. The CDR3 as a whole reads CSAGQGVHEQYF.

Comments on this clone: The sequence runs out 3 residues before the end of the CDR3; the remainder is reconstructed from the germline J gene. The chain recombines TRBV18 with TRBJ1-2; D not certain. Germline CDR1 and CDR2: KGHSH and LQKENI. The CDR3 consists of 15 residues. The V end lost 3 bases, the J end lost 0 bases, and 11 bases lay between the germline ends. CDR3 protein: CASSPVQATNYGYTF. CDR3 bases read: TGTGCCAGCTCACCGGTTCAGGCGACTAACTATGGC. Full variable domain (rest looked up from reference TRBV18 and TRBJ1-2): NAGVMQNPRHLVRRRGQEARLRCSPMKGHSHVYWYRQLPEEGLKFMVYLQKENIIDESGMPKERFSAEFPKEGPSILRIQQVVRGDSAAYFCASSPVQATNYGYTFGSGTRLTVV.

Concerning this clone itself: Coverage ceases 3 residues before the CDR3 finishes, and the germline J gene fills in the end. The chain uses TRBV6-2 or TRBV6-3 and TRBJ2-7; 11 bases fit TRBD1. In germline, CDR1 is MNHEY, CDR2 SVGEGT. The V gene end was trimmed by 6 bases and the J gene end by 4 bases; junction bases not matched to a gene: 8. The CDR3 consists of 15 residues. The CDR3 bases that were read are TGTGCCAGCAGCCGGGGACAGGGGGTCTCTTACGAG. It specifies CASSRGQGVSYE. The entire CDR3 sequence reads CASSRGQGVSYEQYF.

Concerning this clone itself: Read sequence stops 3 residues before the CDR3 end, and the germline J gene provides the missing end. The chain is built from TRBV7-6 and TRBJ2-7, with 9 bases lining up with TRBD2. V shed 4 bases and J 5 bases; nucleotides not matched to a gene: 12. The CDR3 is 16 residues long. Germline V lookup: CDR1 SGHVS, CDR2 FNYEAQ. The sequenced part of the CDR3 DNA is TGTGCCAGCAGCTCGATGTCCCTAGCGGGATCCCACGAG. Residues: CASSSMSLAGSHE. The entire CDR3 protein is CASSSMSLAGSHEQYF.

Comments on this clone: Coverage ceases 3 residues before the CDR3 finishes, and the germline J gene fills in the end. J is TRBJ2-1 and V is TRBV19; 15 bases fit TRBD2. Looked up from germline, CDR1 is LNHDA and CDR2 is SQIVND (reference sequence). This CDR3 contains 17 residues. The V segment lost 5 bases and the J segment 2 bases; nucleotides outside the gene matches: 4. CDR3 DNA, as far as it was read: TGTGCCAGTAGTCCCCGGACTAGCGGGAGGGCCTACAATGAG. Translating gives CASSPRTSGRAYNE. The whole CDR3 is CASSPRTSGRAYNEQFF.

The sequenced part of the CDR3 DNA is TGTGCCAGCTCACCACGGCGGGATGAG. Residues: CASSPRRDE. The CDR3 in full is CASSPRRDEQFF. The genes are TRBV18 and TRBJ2-1; possible D gene TRBD2, 5 bases. Read data end 3 residues before the CDR3 end; the end is taken from the germline J gene. Trimming removed 1 base at V and 8 bases at J, with 6 bases between. CDR3 length equals 12 residues. Germline V gene data show CDR1 as KGHSH and CDR2 as LQKENI.

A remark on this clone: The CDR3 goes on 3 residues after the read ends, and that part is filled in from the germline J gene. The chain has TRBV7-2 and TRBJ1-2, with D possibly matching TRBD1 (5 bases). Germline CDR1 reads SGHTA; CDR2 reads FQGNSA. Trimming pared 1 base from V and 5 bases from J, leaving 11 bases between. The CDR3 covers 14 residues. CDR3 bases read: TGTGCCAGCAGCTTAGTCCCAGGGAATTATGGC. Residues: CASSLVPGNYG. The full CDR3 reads CASSLVPGNYGYTF.